The rows below give T cell receptor beta chains drawn from one sample of a study of vaccination effects on CD4 cells after COVID-19. No antigen has been assigned to these receptors. Assay used: immunoSEQ multiplex PCR; TCRdb lists only in-frame clones, some missing. The profile shows some 14,000 clones, roughly 70% of them singletons. The starting material was CD4+ T cells from PBMCs cultured with HCoV-NL63 spike peptides, obtained after COVID-19 vaccination. The receptors were sampled from a human donor who received a COVID-19 vaccine. Both conserved end residues are part of each CDR3. Each record gives: J gene, V gene, D gene, clone size, CDR3 DNA, CDR3 protein. The D gene is left open where the match is weak. Only some rows state a clone size, as once, few, many or a class for expanded clones.

J gene: TRBJ2-1
V gene: TRBV5-1
D gene: .
clone size: few
CDR3 DNA: TGCGCCAGCAGCCAAACCGACGGGGGTAATGAGCAGTTCTTC
CDR3 protein: CASSQTDGGNEQFF

J gene: TRBJ1-3
V gene: TRBV2
D gene: .
clone size: .
CDR3 DNA: TGTGCCAGCAGTGAGGGGTCTTCTGGAAACACCATATATTTT
CDR3 protein: CASSEGSSGNTIYF

J gene: TRBJ1-2
V gene: TRBV5-1
D gene: .
clone size: .
CDR3 DNA: TGCGCCAGCAGCCCGATGACAGGCGGTGGCTACACCTTC
CDR3 protein: CASSPMTGGGYTF

J gene: TRBJ2-5
V gene: TRBV4-1
D gene: .
clone size: .
CDR3 DNA: TGCGCCAGCAGCCAAGAAGAGAGGTGGAATCTCCGACCCCTTCCAGAGACCCAGTACTTC
CDR3 protein: CASSQEERWNLRPLPETQYF

J gene: TRBJ2-2
V gene: TRBV25-1
D gene: TRBD1
clone size: .
CDR3 DNA: TGTGCCAGCAGTCCGCCGGCTAGGGGGCAGAGGGGGGAGCTGTTTTTT
CDR3 protein: CASSPPARGQRGELFF

J gene: TRBJ1-5
V gene: TRBV19
D gene: .
clone size: .
CDR3 DNA: TGTGCCAGTAGTATAGTCCAGACAGGTAGACAGCCCCAGCATTTT
CDR3 protein: CASSIVQTGRQPQHF

J gene: TRBJ1-2
V gene: TRBV27
D gene: .
clone size: .
CDR3 DNA: TGTGCCAGCAGTTTAAACCAGGGCTATGGCTACACCTTC
CDR3 protein: CASSLNQGYGYTF

J gene: TRBJ2-7
V gene: TRBV7-2
D gene: TRBD2
clone size: .
CDR3 DNA: TGTGCCAGCAGCTTAAGCGGGGGCCTCACCACATACGAGCAGTACTTC
CDR3 protein: CASSLSGGLTTYEQYF

J gene: TRBJ2-7
V gene: TRBV19
D gene: TRBD1
clone size: .
CDR3 DNA: TGTGCCAGTAGTACTAATACAGGGGGCAGCTACGAGCAGTACTTC
CDR3 protein: CASSTNTGGSYEQYF

J gene: TRBJ2-3
V gene: TRBV2
D gene: TRBD2
clone size: .
CDR3 DNA: TGTGCCAGCCGTGACCCAGCGGGGGGGACAGATACGCAGTATTTT
CDR3 protein: CASRDPAGGTDTQYF

J gene: TRBJ1-4
V gene: TRBV5-1
D gene: .
clone size: .
CDR3 DNA: TGCGCCAGCAGCCAGGGAGGGGGGTATGAAAAACTGTTTTTT
CDR3 protein: CASSQGGGYEKLFF

J gene: TRBJ1-2
V gene: TRBV4-3
D gene: TRBD1
clone size: .
CDR3 DNA: TGCGCCAGCAGCCAAGCTCCTATGGGACAGGGCGTCGATGGCTACACCTTC
CDR3 protein: CASSQAPMGQGVDGYTF

J gene: TRBJ2-1
V gene: TRBV7-3
D gene: TRBD1
clone size: .
CDR3 DNA: TGTGCCAGCAGCTCTCCCGGGACAGAACTCTACAATGAGCAGTTCTTC
CDR3 protein: CASSSPGTELYNEQFF

J gene: TRBJ2-1
V gene: TRBV29-1
D gene: TRBD2
clone size: .
CDR3 DNA: TGCAGCGTTGAGGGGACTAGCGCTAACAATGAGCAGTTCTTC
CDR3 protein: CSVEGTSANNEQFF

J gene: TRBJ2-1
V gene: TRBV4-1
D gene: .
clone size: .
CDR3 DNA: TGCGCCAGCAGCCAAGGTGGCCGGGGGCTGAACAATGAGCAGTTCTTC
CDR3 protein: CASSQGGRGLNNEQFF

J gene: TRBJ2-2
V gene: TRBV5-1
D gene: TRBD1
clone size: few
CDR3 DNA: TGCGCCAGCAGCCTAACGATTGCGCGGGACAGGAAAACCGGGGAGCTGTTTTTT
CDR3 protein: CASSLTIARDRKTGELFF

J gene: TRBJ1-5
V gene: TRBV5-8
D gene: .
clone size: .
CDR3 DNA: TGTGCCAGCAGCCCTCTATCGGGAGGAGGGTCCGGTCAGCCCCAGCATTTT
CDR3 protein: CASSPLSGGGSGQPQHF

J gene: TRBJ1-3
V gene: TRBV5-4
D gene: .
clone size: .
CDR3 DNA: TGTGCCAGCAGCTTGGAGGACAGCATCTCTGGAAACACCATATATTTT
CDR3 protein: CASSLEDSISGNTIYF

J gene: TRBJ1-2
V gene: TRBV7-8
D gene: TRBD1
clone size: .
CDR3 DNA: TGTGCCAGCAGCTTAGACCGACACAGGGGAAGGGATGGCTACACCTTC
CDR3 protein: CASSLDRHRGRDGYTF

J gene: TRBJ2-1
V gene: TRBV19
D gene: .
clone size: .
CDR3 DNA: TGTGCCAGTAGTTCAGACAGGGGAGGGGATGAGCAGTTCTTC
CDR3 protein: CASSSDRGGDEQFF

J gene: TRBJ1-5
V gene: TRBV18
D gene: TRBD1
clone size: .
CDR3 DNA: TGTGCCAGCTCATCAGACAGGGACCAGCCCCAGCATTTT
CDR3 protein: CASSSDRDQPQHF

J gene: TRBJ1-5
V gene: TRBV30
D gene: TRBD1
clone size: .
CDR3 DNA: TGTGCCTGGCCTCCGGGACAGGTTAATAGCAATCAGCCCCAGCATTTT
CDR3 protein: CAWPPGQVNSNQPQHF

J gene: TRBJ1-2
V gene: TRBV30
D gene: TRBD1
clone size: .
CDR3 DNA: TGTGCCTGGAGTGTAGGGGGCGCCTATGGCTACACCTTC
CDR3 protein: CAWSVGGAYGYTF

J gene: TRBJ2-2
V gene: TRBV28
D gene: TRBD1
clone size: few
CDR3 DNA: TGTGCCAGCAGTTCGGCAGGGGGTGGAACCGGGGAGCTGTTTTTT
CDR3 protein: CASSSAGGGTGELFF

J gene: TRBJ1-1
V gene: TRBV19
D gene: TRBD1
clone size: .
CDR3 DNA: TGTGCCAGTAGTATCTACCGGGGACAGGGGAACACTGAAGCTTTCTTT
CDR3 protein: CASSIYRGQGNTEAFF

J gene: TRBJ2-1
V gene: TRBV9
D gene: .
clone size: .
CDR3 DNA: TGTGCCAGCAGCCCCCGACAGTTCGGAACCTACAATGAGCAGTTCTTC
CDR3 protein: CASSPRQFGTYNEQFF

J gene: TRBJ2-5
V gene: TRBV10-3
D gene: .
clone size: few
CDR3 DNA: TGTGCCATCAGTGAGTCGGGAGTAGAGACCCAGTACTTC
CDR3 protein: CAISESGVETQYF

J gene: TRBJ2-2
V gene: TRBV5-1
D gene: .
clone size: .
CDR3 DNA: TGCGCCAGCAGCGAAACCCAGGGGGGGAACACCGGGGAGCTGTTTTTT
CDR3 protein: CASSETQGGNTGELFF

J gene: TRBJ1-2
V gene: TRBV7-9
D gene: .
clone size: .
CDR3 DNA: TGTGCCAGCAGCTTAGGGCAGGGTTCCTATGGCTACACCTTC
CDR3 protein: CASSLGQGSYGYTF

J gene: TRBJ2-3
V gene: TRBV10-3
D gene: TRBD2
clone size: few
CDR3 DNA: TGTGCCATCAGGGGGACTAGCGGCACAGATACGCAGTATTTT
CDR3 protein: CAIRGTSGTDTQYF

J gene: TRBJ2-1
V gene: TRBV24-1
D gene: TRBD1
clone size: .
CDR3 DNA: TGTGCCACCAGTGATCCCCGGACAGGGTTTGGGAATGAGCAGTTCTTC
CDR3 protein: CATSDPRTGFGNEQFF

J gene: TRBJ2-4
V gene: TRBV7-2
D gene: .
clone size: .
CDR3 DNA: TGTGCCAGCAGCTTAGGATCTTATAGGGCATCCAACATTCAGTACTTC
CDR3 protein: CASSLGSYRASNIQYF

J gene: TRBJ2-7
V gene: TRBV15
D gene: .
clone size: few
CDR3 DNA: TGTGCCACCAGCAGAGATAAATCACAGGCCTTGGAGCAGTACTTC
CDR3 protein: CATSRDKSQALEQYF

J gene: TRBJ1-2
V gene: TRBV7-2
D gene: .
clone size: .
CDR3 DNA: TGTGCCAGCAGCCCACGCGGGAGGGGGGCTGGTGGGAACTATGGCTACACCTTC
CDR3 protein: CASSPRGRGAGGNYGYTF

J gene: TRBJ2-6
V gene: TRBV19
D gene: .
clone size: .
CDR3 DNA: TGTGCCAGTAGTATCAAGCGGGCGGTTTCTGGGGCCAACGTCCTGACTTTC
CDR3 protein: CASSIKRAVSGANVLTF

J gene: TRBJ2-1
V gene: TRBV3-1/TRBV3-2
D gene: .
clone size: .
CDR3 DNA: TGTGCCAGCAGCCAAGGAAGTAGCTCCTACAATGAGCAGTTCTTC
CDR3 protein: CASSQGSSSYNEQFF

J gene: TRBJ1-2
V gene: TRBV19
D gene: .
clone size: .
CDR3 DNA: TGTGCCAGTAGTTCTGGGGAGGGTTACTATGGCTACACCTTC
CDR3 protein: CASSSGEGYYGYTF

J gene: TRBJ2-1
V gene: TRBV7-9
D gene: TRBD1
clone size: .
CDR3 DNA: TGTGCCAGCAGCAATCCGGGACAGGGGACATACAATGAGCAGTTCTTC
CDR3 protein: CASSNPGQGTYNEQFF

J gene: TRBJ2-5
V gene: TRBV19
D gene: TRBD1
clone size: .
CDR3 DNA: TGTGCCAGTAGCGATTCCGGGACAGGGTACCAAGAGACCCAGTACTTC
CDR3 protein: CASSDSGTGYQETQYF

J gene: TRBJ1-5
V gene: TRBV3-1/TRBV3-2
D gene: .
clone size: few
CDR3 DNA: TGTGCCAGCAGCCCCATACCAAATAGCAATCAGCCCCAGCATTTT
CDR3 protein: CASSPIPNSNQPQHF

J gene: TRBJ2-3
V gene: TRBV19
D gene: .
clone size: .
CDR3 DNA: TGTGCCAGTAGTATGGGAAACAGGGCAGATACGCAGTATTTT
CDR3 protein: CASSMGNRADTQYF

J gene: TRBJ2-3
V gene: TRBV10-2
D gene: TRBD2
clone size: .
CDR3 DNA: TGCGCCAGCAAAAGGACTAGCGGCACAGATACGCAGTATTTT
CDR3 protein: CASKRTSGTDTQYF

J gene: TRBJ1-3
V gene: TRBV7-9
D gene: .
clone size: few
CDR3 DNA: TGTGCCAGCAGAATACGGGGGGCTGGAAACACCATATATTTT
CDR3 protein: CASRIRGAGNTIYF

J gene: TRBJ1-3
V gene: TRBV12-3/TRBV12-4
D gene: .
clone size: few
CDR3 DNA: TGTGCCAGCAGTTTCCGCCCTGGAAACACCATATATTTT
CDR3 protein: CASSFRPGNTIYF

J gene: TRBJ1-6
V gene: TRBV19
D gene: TRBD1
clone size: few
CDR3 DNA: TGTGCCAGTAGTGACAGGGGTCATTCACCCCTCCACTTT
CDR3 protein: CASSDRGHSPLHF